What follows are 18 T cell receptor beta chains derived from one specimen sequenced in a study of blood T cell repertoires in COVID-19. Clones were read by immunoSEQ multiplex PCR, and TCRdb kept only the in-frame ones, dropping some. The repertoire holds roughly 340,000 clones, with around 89% as singletons. Sequencing was performed on PBMCs or T cells enriched from blood (not recorded which). These receptors came from a young man who had recovered from COVID-19.

This clone is a singleton in its sample. This chain connects TRBV15 to TRBJ1-4, with D uncertain. The CDR3 sequence is 13 residues long. The germline V gene has CDR1 LNHNV and CDR2 YYDKDF (reference sequence). The V end lost 2 bases, the J end lost 7 bases, and 8 bases lay between the germline ends. The CDR3 DNA is TGTGCCACCAGCAGATCGGAGGTTGAAAAACTGTTTTTT. Translation: CATSRSEVEKLFF.

The J gene is TRBJ2-1, the V gene TRBV19, with no clear D. This CDR3 region has 15 residues. V was pared by 5 bases and J by 8 bases, with 19 bases between. Germline V lookup: CDR1 LNHDA, CDR2 SQIVND (reference sequence). The CDR3 DNA reads as TGTGCCAGTAGTCGACTGCTTGGCTCTTATTATGAGCAGTTCTTC. As protein: CASSRLLGSYYEQFF.

V usage is TRBV28 and J usage is TRBJ2-1; TRBD2 aligns across 11 bases. Trimming took 5 bases from V and 7 from J; bases not matched to a gene: 10. The CDR3 has 16 amino acids. CDR1 is MDHEN and CDR2 is SYDVKM in the germline V gene. Here the CDR3 reads CASSAHSGRALNEQFF. The CDR3 bases are TGTGCCAGCAGTGCTCATAGCGGGAGGGCCCTGAATGAGCAGTTCTTC.

The J gene is TRBJ1-1, the V gene TRBV18; weak D call: TRBD1 (5 bases). Germline V gives CDR1 KGHSH, CDR2 LQKENI. The length of the CDR3 is 14 residues. Deletions cut 2 bases from V and 6 bases from J, with 13 bases between. The CDR3 spells CASSPSVVGAEAFF. CDR3 nucleotides: TGTGCCAGCTCACCATCGGTAGTAGGGGCTGAAGCTTTCTTT.

The chain couples TRBV5-1 to TRBJ2-1; TRBD1 aligns across 8 bases. With 4 bases clipped from V and 3 bases from J, the junction kept 3 bases outside the gene matches. Per germline, CDR1 SGHRS and CDR2 YFSETQ. The CDR3 is made up of 14 amino acids. The CDR3 here is CASSKQGDYNEQFF. In DNA, the CDR3 is TGCGCCAGCAGCAAACAGGGGGACTACAATGAGCAGTTCTTC.

This clone was picked up a small number of times. The sample has other DNA sequences that encode this CDR3 too. V usage is TRBV2 and J usage is TRBJ1-1; TRBD1 matches at 8 bases. Germline CDR1 and CDR2: SNHLY and FYNNEI. V was pared by 6 bases and J by 2 bases, with 2 bases of the junction left unmatched. The CDR3 runs to 13 residues. For the CDR3, the DNA is TGTGCCAGCAGCGGACAGGGTAACACTGAAGCTTTCTTT. It yields the protein CASSGQGNTEAFF. Complete variable domain (other parts from reference TRBV2 and TRBJ1-1): EPEVTQTPSHQVTQMGQEVILRCVPISNHLYFYWYRQILGQKVEFLVSFYNNEISEKSEIFDDQFSVERPDGSNFTLKIRSTKLEDSAMYFCASSGQGNTEAFFGQGTRLTVV.

The chain couples TRBV7-9 to TRBJ1-3; D gene unclear. V lost 5 bases, J lost 3 bases, and 23 bases lay in between. The CDR3 loop spans 18 amino acids. Germline loops: CDR1 SEHNR, CDR2 FQNEAQ (reference sequence). The CDR3 DNA reads TGTGCCAGCAGCACCCCCAAATACTCGGGAAAGGGTGGAAACACCATATATTTT. It yields the protein CASSTPKYSGKGGNTIYF.

The chain is built from TRBV5-6 and TRBJ1-6; 9 bases agree with TRBD1. The CDR3 is made up of 14 amino acids. With 3 bases clipped from V and 8 bases from J, the junction kept 3 bases outside the gene matches. Germline-derived CDR1 and CDR2 are SGHDT and YYEEEE. In DNA, the CDR3 is TGTGCCAGCAGCTATGGACAGGGGCATTCACCCCTCCACTTT. Translating it yields CASSYGQGHSPLHF.

The gene calls are TRBV11-2 and TRBJ2-7, with a possible D match to TRBD1 (6 bases). V shed 1 base and J shed 2 bases, with 6 bases lying between them. The CDR3 has 13 amino acids. CDR1 and CDR2 from the germline V gene are SGHAT and FQNNGV. DNA of the CDR3: TGTGCCAGCAGCTTAGCAGGGGCCTACGAGCAGTACTTC. Amino acid sequence: CASSLAGAYEQYF.

This clone occurred a few times. In nucleotides, the CDR3 is TGCAGTGCTAGTAGGACTAGCGGGACCACTAGCACAGATACGCAGTATTTT. Translating gives CSASRTSGTTSTDTQYF. This chain connects TRBV20-1 to TRBJ2-3; 12 positions match TRBD2. Germline assignment: CDR1 DFQATT and CDR2 SNEGSKA (reference sequence). With V trimmed by 3 bases and J by 0 bases, 7 bases remained unmatched. This CDR3 has 17 residues.

This chain joins TRBV5-1 and TRBJ2-7; 9 bases align to TRBD1. Germline CDR1 reads SGHRS; CDR2 reads YFSETQ. The V and J ends lost 3 bases and 5 bases, in that order; junction bases with no gene match: 9. CDR3 length: 15 residues. CDR3 residues: CASSSPGTGSDEQYF. In DNA, the CDR3 is TGCGCCAGCAGCTCCCCCGGGACAGGGAGCGACGAGCAGTACTTC.

This clone was picked up a small number of times. The chain carries TRBV10-2 and TRBJ1-5; maybe TRBD1 (5 bases). The germline V gene has CDR1 WSHSY and CDR2 SAAADI. Deletions cut 0 bases from V and 0 bases from J, with 21 bases between. This CDR3 spans 20 amino acids. The CDR3 sequence is CASSESMSQGPGYSNQPQHF. The CDR3 bases are TGCGCCAGCAGTGAGTCGATGTCGCAGGGTCCGGGTTATAGCAATCAGCCCCAGCATTTT.

The rearrangement links TRBV2 to TRBJ1-5; TRBD1 is a possible D gene (5 bases). This CDR3 is 15 amino acids long. Germline V CDR1 and CDR2: SNHLY, FYNNEI. With 3 bases removed from V and 1 base from J, the gap between germline ends came to 10 bases. CDR3 amino acids: CASSDQGESNQPQHF. Written as DNA, the CDR3 is TGTGCCAGCAGTGACCAGGGTGAGAGCAATCAGCCCCAGCATTTT.

The J gene is TRBJ1-4, the V gene TRBV5-1, with a tentative D call TRBD1 (5 bases). The germline gives CDR1 SGHRS, CDR2 YFSETQ. V lost 3 bases, J lost 7 bases, and 13 bases lay in between. The CDR3 covers 14 residues. The CDR3 region has the DNA TGCGCCAGCAGCTGGGGCCCCACAGGTGAAAAACTGTTTTTT. Protein product: CASSWGPTGEKLFF.

Concerning this clone itself: Other nucleotide sequences in the sample specify the same CDR3. The chain recombines TRBV7-8 with TRBJ1-1; D ambiguous. Germline values: CDR1 SGHVS, CDR2 FQNEAQ. The CDR3 contains 13 residues. Trimming cost V 1 base and J 4 bases, with 7 bases left between them. The CDR3 bases are TGTGCCAGCAGCTTAGGGTCCGGCACTGAAGCTTTCTTT. It is translated as CASSLGSGTEAFF.

This clone was seen once. V and J are TRBV6-1 and TRBJ1-2, with D possibly being TRBD1 (5 bases). CDR1 and CDR2 (germline): MNHNS, SASEGT. V gave up 2 bases and J gave up 4 bases, with 14 bases separating them. The CDR3 has 15 residues. This CDR3 reads CASSERGVSSYGYTF. CDR3 DNA sequence: TGTGCCAGCAGTGAACGGGGGGTGTCCTCCTATGGCTACACCTTC.

This rearrangement joins TRBV5-4 to TRBJ1-3; 7 nucleotides line up with TRBD1. The CDR3 has 18 residues. Unmatched junction bases numbered 14, after V lost 5 bases and J lost 0 bases. Germline V CDR1 and CDR2: SGHNT, YYREEE (reference sequence). Written as DNA, the CDR3 is TGTGCCAGCAGTCCTTCGCCAAGACAGGGATCCTCTGGAAACACCATATATTTT. Encoded protein: CASSPSPRQGSSGNTIYF.

V usage is TRBV7-3 and J usage is TRBJ2-3; TRBD2 aligns across 11 bases. The junction had 4 bases not matched to a gene; V was cut back by 3 bases and J by 2 bases. The CDR3 is made up of 16 amino acids. Germline CDR1 and CDR2: SGHTA and FQGTGA. The CDR3 coding sequence is TGTGCCAGCAGCTTTAGCGGGAGGGCTGACACAGATACGCAGTATTTT. This gives the protein CASSFSGRADTDTQYF.